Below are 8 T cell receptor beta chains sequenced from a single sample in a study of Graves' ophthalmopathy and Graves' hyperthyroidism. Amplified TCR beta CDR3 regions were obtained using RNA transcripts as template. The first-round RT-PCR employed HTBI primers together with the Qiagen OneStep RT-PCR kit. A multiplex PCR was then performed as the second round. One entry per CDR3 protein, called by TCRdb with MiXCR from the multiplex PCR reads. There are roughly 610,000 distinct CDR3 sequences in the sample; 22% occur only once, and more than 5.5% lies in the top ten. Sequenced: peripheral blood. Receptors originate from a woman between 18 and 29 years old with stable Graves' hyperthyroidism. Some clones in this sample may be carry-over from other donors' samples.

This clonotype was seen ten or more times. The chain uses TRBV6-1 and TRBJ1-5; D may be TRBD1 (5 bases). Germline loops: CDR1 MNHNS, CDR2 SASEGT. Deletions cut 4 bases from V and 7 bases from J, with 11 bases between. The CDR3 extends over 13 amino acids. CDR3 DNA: TGTGCCAGCAGTGGGGGGGTATGGCAGCCCCAGCATTTT. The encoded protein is CASSGGVWQPQHF.

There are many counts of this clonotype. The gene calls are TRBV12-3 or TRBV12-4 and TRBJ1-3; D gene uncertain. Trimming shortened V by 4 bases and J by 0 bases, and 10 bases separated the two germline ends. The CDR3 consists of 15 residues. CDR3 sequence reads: CASSSGPSSGNTIYF. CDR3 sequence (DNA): TGTGCCAGCAGTTCCGGCCCTAGCTCTGGAAACACCATATATTTT.

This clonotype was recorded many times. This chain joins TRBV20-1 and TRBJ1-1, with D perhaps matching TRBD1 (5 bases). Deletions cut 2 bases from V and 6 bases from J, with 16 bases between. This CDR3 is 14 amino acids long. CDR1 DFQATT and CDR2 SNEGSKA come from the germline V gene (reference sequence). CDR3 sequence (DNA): TGCAGTGCTAGAAAGGCCAGGGAGTTGGCTGAAGCTTTCTTT. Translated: CSARKARELAEAFF.

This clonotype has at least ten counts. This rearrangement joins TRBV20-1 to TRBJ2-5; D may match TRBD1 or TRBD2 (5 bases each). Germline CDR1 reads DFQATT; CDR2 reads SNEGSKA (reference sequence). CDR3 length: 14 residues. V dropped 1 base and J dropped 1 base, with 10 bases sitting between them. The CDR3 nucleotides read TGCAGTGCTAGAGCCCCGGGACCCCAAGAGACCCAGTACTTC. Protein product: CSARAPGPQETQYF.

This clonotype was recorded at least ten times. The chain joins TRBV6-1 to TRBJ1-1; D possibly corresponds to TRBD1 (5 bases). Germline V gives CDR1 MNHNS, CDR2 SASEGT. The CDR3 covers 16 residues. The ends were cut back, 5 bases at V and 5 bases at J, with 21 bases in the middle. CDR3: CASSLLWGGAETEAFF. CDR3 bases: TGTGCCAGCAGTCTCCTTTGGGGGGGTGCGGAAACTGAAGCTTTCTTT.

In DNA form, the CDR3 reads TGTGCCAGCAGCCTGGGGTCAAGCCATAGCAATCAGCCCCAGCATTTT. As protein: CASSLGSSHSNQPQHF. The chain recombines TRBV12-3 or TRBV12-4 with TRBJ1-5; D not certain. This CDR3 contains 16 residues. With 6 bases removed from V and 0 bases from J, the gap between germline ends came to 15 bases.

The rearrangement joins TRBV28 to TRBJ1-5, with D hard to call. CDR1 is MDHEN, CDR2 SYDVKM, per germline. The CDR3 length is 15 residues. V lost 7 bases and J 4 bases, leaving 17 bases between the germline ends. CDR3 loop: CASKYGPSGNQPQHF. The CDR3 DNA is TGTGCCAGCAAGTACGGCCCGTCGGGGAATCAGCCCCAGCATTTT.

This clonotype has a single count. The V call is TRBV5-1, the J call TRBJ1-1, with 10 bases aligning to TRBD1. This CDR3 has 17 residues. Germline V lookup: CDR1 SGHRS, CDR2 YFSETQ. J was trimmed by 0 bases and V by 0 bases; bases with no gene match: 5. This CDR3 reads CASSLAGTGEMNTEAFF. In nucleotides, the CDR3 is TGCGCCAGCAGCTTGGCCGGGACAGGGGAAATGAACACTGAAGCTTTCTTT.